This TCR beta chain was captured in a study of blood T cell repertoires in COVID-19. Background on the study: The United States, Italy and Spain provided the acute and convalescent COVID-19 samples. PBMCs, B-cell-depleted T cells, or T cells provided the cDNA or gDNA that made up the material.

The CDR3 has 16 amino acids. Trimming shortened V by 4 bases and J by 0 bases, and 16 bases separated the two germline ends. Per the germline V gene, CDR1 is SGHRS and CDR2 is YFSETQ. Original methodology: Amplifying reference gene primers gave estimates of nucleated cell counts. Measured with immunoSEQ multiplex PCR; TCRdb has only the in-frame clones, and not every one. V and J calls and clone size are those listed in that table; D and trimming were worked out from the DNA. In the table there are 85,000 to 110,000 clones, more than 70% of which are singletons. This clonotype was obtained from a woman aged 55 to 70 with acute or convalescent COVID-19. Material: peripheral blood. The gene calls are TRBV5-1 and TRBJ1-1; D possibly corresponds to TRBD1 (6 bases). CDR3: CASSPAGASLNTEAFF. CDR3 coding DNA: TGCGCCAGCAGCCCGGCGGGGGCCTCTTTGAACACTGAAGCTTTCTTT.